This TCR beta chain was obtained from a study of identical twins. Germline lookup yields CDR1 LNHNV and CDR2 YYDKDF (reference sequence). The CDR3 totals 15 residues. V was cut by 1 base and J by 2 bases, with 12 bases left in between. This clonotype was observed a few times. TCRdb reanalysed the 5' RACE reads using MiXCR and keeps one entry per CDR3 protein. The sample holds 400,000 to 550,000 distinct CDR3 sequences, around 20% seen once. These data also featured in a second study, about T cells expressing NK-cell markers.

The sequenced material came from CD4+ T cells sorted from blood. This receptor was taken from a young woman in good health. The chain has TRBV15 and TRBJ2-7; D gene uncertain. The CDR3 region is CATSRGGGNTYEQYF. CDR3 nucleotides: TGTGCCACCAGCAGAGGCGGCGGAAATACCTACGAGCAGTACTTC.